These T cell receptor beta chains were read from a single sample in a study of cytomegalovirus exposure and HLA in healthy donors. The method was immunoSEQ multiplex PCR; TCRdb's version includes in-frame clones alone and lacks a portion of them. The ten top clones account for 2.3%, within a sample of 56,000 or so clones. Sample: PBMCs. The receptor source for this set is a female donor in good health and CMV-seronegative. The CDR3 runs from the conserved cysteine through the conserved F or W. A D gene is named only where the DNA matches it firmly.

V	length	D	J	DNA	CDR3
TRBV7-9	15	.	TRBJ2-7	TGTGCCAGCAGCCCCATAGGGACTGGATCCTACGAGCAGTACTTC	CASSPIGTGSYEQYF
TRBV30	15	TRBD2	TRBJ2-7	TGTGCCTGGAGTCCTGGACTAGCGGAAACTTACGAGCAGTACTTC	CAWSPGLAETYEQYF
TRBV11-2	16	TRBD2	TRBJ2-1	TGTGCCAGCAGCTTAGTGGGCGCGGGAGGGTTCGATGAGCAGTTCTTC	CASSLVGAGGFDEQFF
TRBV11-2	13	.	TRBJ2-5	TGTGCCAGCAGCTCAGGGTACCAAGAGACCCAGTACTTC	CASSSGYQETQYF
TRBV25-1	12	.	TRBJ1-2	TGTGCCAGCAGTGGAACAGGGTATGGCTACACCTTC	CASSGTGYGYTF
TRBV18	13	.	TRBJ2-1	TGTGCCAGCTCCCAGGGGACAAACAATGAGCAGTTCTTC	CASSQGTNNEQFF
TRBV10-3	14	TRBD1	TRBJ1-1	TGTGCCATCAGTGACCGGGACAGGAACACTGAAGCTTTCTTT	CAISDRDRNTEAFF
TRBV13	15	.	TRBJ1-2	TGTGCCAGCAGCCCCAGAGTAGGGGCCATCTATGGCTACACCTTC	CASSPRVGAIYGYTF
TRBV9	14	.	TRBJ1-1	TGTGCCAGCAGCGTATCCGTTATGAACACTGAAGCTTTCTTT	CASSVSVMNTEAFF
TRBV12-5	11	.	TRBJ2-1	TGTGCTAGTGGTTTGTTCCTTGAGCAGTTCTTC	CASGLFLEQFF
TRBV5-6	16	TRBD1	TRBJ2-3	TGTGCCAGCAGCAGGTGGACAGGGATCACAGCAGATACGCAGTATTTT	CASSRWTGITADTQYF
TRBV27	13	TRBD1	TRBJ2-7	TGTGCCAGCAGCGGACAGGGGATTTACGAGCAGTACTTC	CASSGQGIYEQYF
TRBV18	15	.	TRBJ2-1	TGTGCCAGCTCACCGGGCGTAAACAAGGCCAATGAGCAGTTCTTC	CASSPGVNKANEQFF
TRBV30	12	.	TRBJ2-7	TGTGCCTGCCGAGCGTATTCCTACGAGCAGTACTTC	CACRAYSYEQYF
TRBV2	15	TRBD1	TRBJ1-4	TGTGCCAGCAGCAATGACAGGGGTGCTAATGAAAAACTGTTTTTT	CASSNDRGANEKLFF
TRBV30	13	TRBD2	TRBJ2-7	TGTGCCTGGTCACGCTTAGCGGGGGTGGGGCAGTACTTC	CAWSRLAGVGQYF
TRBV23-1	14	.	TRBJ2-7	TGCGCCAGCAGTCAATCCGGAGGGAACTACGAGCAGTACTTC	CASSQSGGNYEQYF
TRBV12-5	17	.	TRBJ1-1	TGTGCTAGTGGCTGGTGGGGACTGACTACTACCTACACTGAAGCTTTCTTT	CASGWWGLTTTYTEAFF
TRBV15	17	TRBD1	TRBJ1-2	TGTGCCACCAGCAGAGATCCGGACAGGGGGCTCGGCTATGGCTACACCTTC	CATSRDPDRGLGYGYTF
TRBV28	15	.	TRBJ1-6	TGTGCCAGCAGTCCCGCCTACGCGTATAATTCACCCCTCCACTTT	CASSPAYAYNSPLHF
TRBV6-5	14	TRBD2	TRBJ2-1	TGTGCCAGCAGTTACCGGCTAGCGGACAATGAGCAGTTCTTC	CASSYRLADNEQFF
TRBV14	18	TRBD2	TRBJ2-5	TGTGCCAGCAGCCCGGGGCCGGCTAGCGGGGCTGGATGGGAGACCCAGTACTTC	CASSPGPASGAGWETQYF
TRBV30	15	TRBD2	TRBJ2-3	TGTGCCGGGAGTGGGACTAGCGAGGGTGTAGATACGCAGTATTTT	CAGSGTSEGVDTQYF
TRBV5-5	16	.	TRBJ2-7	TGTGCCAGCAGACCCGCGGGGGCAGGGATTCCCTACGAGCAGTACTTC	CASRPAGAGIPYEQYF
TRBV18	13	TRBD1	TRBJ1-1	TGTGCCAGCTCACCCAAGTCAGGGGGTGAAGCTTTCTTT	CASSPKSGGEAFF
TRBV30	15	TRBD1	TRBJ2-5	TGTGCCGGGAGTCCTTCACGAGGGGGCTATGAGACCCAGTACTTC	CAGSPSRGGYETQYF
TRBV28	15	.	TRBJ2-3	TGTGCCAGCAGTTTTTTGGCTCTAGGCACAGATACGCAGTATTTT	CASSFLALGTDTQYF
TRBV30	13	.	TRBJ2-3	TGTGCCTGGAGTGTTCGGGAAGGAGATACGCAGTATTTT	CAWSVREGDTQYF
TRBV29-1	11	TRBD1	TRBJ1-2	TGCAGCGTCAGGGGGAGCGGTGGCTACACCTTC	CSVRGSGGYTF
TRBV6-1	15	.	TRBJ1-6	TGTGCCAGCAGTGAGTTTCCAGGGGTTGATTCACCCCTCCACTTT	CASSEFPGVDSPLHF
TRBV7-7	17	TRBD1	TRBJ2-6	TGTGCTAGCAGCCTCACAGGGGATCATGCTGGGGCCAACGTCCTGACTTTC	CASSLTGDHAGANVLTF
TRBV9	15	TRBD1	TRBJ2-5	TGTGCCAGCAGCCTCCGACAGGGAATCGTAGAGACCCAGTACTTC	CASSLRQGIVETQYF
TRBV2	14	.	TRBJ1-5	TGTGCCAGCAGTGAATGGGGGGAAGAACAGCCCCAGCATTTT	CASSEWGEEQPQHF
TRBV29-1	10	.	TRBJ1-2	TGCAGCGTTAGGGAGGATGGCTACACCTTC	CSVREDGYTF
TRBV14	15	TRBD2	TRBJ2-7	TGTGCCAGCAGCCAAAGACTAGCGGGAGTGGGGGAGCAGTACTTC	CASSQRLAGVGEQYF